Included here is one T cell receptor (beta chain) sequence, with context. Its specificity is unknown. Sequencing used immunoSEQ multiplex PCR; TCRdb keeps in-frame clones, though not all of them. Of 950,000 to 1,300,000 clones in the sample, roughly 80% were seen once. This entry is derived from a study of shared clonotypes between healthy human individuals. Study in general: Used for every donor were three CD4 naive, three CD4 memory, two CD8 naive and one CD8 memory plate. Study-level findings and limits: For naive CD4 cells, 4% to 6% of clonotypes were shared across a handful of donors. An anticipated effect of sequencing depth on clonotype sharing among donors was recognized.

Donors included only healthy HIV-negative adults lacking recent acute infections or vaccinations. The CDR3 covers 15 residues. The V gene end was trimmed by 4 bases and the J gene end by 6 bases; junction bases not matched to a gene: 7. Germline V gene lookup returns CDR1 LNHDA and CDR2 SQIVND (reference sequence). The chain uses TRBV19 and TRBJ1-5; 9 nucleotides line up with TRBD1. The specimen sequenced was memory CD4+ T cells sorted from blood. Subset reported: CD45RA-negative fraction. The origin of this receptor is a man in his late teens or twenties in good health. The CDR3 nucleotides read TGTGCCAGTAGTACTCCGGGACAGGGTGGTCAGCCCCAGCATTTT. Protein: CASSTPGQGGQPQHF.